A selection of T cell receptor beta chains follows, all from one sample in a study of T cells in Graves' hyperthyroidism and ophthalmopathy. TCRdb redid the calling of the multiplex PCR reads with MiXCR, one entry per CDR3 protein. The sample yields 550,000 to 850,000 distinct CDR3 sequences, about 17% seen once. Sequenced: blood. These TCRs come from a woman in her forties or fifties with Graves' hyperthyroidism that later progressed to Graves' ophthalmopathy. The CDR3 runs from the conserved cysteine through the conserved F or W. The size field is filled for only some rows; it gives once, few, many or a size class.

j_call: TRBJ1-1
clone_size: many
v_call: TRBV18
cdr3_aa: CASSTNRDNPEAFF

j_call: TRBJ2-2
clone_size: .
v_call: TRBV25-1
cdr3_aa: CASSELSTGNTGELFF

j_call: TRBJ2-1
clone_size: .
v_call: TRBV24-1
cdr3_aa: CATSEVAGGRNEQFF

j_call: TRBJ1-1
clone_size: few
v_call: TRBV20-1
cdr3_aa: CSALTGGSGAFF

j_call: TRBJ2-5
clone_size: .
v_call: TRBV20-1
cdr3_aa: CSARDLQGSGEGRETQYF

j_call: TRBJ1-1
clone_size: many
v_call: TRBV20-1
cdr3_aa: CSAGGTFATEAFF

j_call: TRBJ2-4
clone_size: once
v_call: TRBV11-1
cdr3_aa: CASSLSEGTKNIQYF

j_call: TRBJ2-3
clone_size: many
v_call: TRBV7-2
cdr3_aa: CASSPEGGRPDTQYF

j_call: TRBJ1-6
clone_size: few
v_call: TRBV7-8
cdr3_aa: CASSPDIQLNSPLHF

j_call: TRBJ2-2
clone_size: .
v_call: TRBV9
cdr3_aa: CASSVEAYTGELFF

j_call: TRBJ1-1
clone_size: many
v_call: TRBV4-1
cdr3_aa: CASSQRLGNTEAFF

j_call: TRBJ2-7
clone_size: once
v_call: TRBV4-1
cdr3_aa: CASSQNREIYEQYF

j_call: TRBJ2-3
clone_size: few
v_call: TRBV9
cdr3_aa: CASSVGRVGTDTQYF

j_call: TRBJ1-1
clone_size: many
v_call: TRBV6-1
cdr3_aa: CASSTPSGRANTEAFF

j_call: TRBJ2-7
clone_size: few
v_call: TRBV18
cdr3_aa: CASSPGTGTPEQYF

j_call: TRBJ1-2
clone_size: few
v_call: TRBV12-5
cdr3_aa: CASGSGIPQGYGYTF